The sequence of this TCR beta chain was determined in a study of blood T cell repertoires in COVID-19. Study as a whole: COVID-19 samples from acute and convalescent phases originated in the United States, Italy and Spain.

The V segment lost 0 bases and the J segment 3 bases; nucleotides outside the gene matches: 1. The CDR3 has 16 amino acids. From germline, CDR1 is MNHEY and CDR2 SVGEGT. Authors' data handling: By means of reference gene primer amplification, nucleated cell counts were estimated. Clones were read by immunoSEQ multiplex PCR, and TCRdb kept only the in-frame ones, dropping some. V and J calls and clone size are copied from that table; D and trimming were computed from the DNA. The table records under 300,000 clones, around 86% of them present only once. This chain uses TRBV6-2 or TRBV6-3 with TRBJ2-7, with 14 bases that match TRBD2. Sequencing input: peripheral blood. The clonotype was recovered from a man aged 30-40 years who had recovered from COVID-19. The CDR3 is CASSYSGTSGSYEQYF. The CDR3 DNA reads as TGTGCCAGCAGTTACTCGGGGACTAGCGGGAGCTACGAGCAGTACTTC.